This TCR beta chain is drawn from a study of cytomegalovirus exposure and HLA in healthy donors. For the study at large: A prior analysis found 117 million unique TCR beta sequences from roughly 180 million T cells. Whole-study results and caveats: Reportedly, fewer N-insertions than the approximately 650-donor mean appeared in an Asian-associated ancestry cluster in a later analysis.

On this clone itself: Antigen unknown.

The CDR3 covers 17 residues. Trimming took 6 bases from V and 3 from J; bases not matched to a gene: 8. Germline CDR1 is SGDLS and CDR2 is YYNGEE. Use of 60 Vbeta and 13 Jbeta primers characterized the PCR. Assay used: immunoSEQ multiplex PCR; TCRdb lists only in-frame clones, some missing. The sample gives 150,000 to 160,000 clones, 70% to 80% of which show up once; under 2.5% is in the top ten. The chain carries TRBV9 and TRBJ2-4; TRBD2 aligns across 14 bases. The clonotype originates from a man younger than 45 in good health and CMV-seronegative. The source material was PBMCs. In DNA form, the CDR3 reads TGTGCCAGCACCGGACTAGCGGGGGGCCAGTGCAAAAACATTCAGTACTTC. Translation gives CASTGLAGGQCKNIQYF.